A single T cell receptor beta chain is shown here with its context. Its antigen target is currently unknown. No base-level quality is on record; no much larger clone is a single base apart. The immunoSEQ Assay, a bias-controlled multiplex PCR, was used to amplify TCRbeta CDR3 regions from genomic DNA. In the paper's pipeline: The number of nucleated cells in each sample was estimated from the amplification of reference gene primers within the assay. To quantify the absolute abundance of each unique TCRbeta CDR3 rearrangement, sequence reads were collapsed and filtered. For each sample, productive Simpson clonality was calculated as the square root of Simpson's diversity index across productive rearrangements. Held by TCRdb, this immuneACCESS table contains in-frame sequences only and omits some clones. Under half of the omission traces to an unresolved V gene where checked; the cause of the rest is unknown. Clone size and V and J calls were adopted from that table, with D and trimming inferred from the DNA. The sample table shows about 74,000 clones, and roughly 76% are seen once. 16% of the sample is in the top ten clones.

Each collaborating institution followed its own protocols to collect whole blood in K2EDTA tubes. For TCRbeta analysis, collaborators shipped samples as frozen whole blood, isolated PBMCs, or DNA extracted from either of those sample types. This sample stems from a study of blood T cell repertoires in COVID-19 (dated by TCRdb to 2018 to 2021). In the study overall: The collaborator samples originated in the United States, Italy and Spain and spanned the acute and convalescent phases of COVID-19. The material from the prospective study consisted of cDNA or gDNA derived from T cells, B-cell-depleted T cells, or PBMCs. The dataset comprised deeply sampled blood TCRbeta repertoires from subjects exposed to, actively infected with, or recovered from COVID-19. The repertoires were released in a freely available public database intended as a resource for research on the immune response to SARS-CoV-2. Samples came from the ongoing ImmuneRACE study (first 160 participants) plus 1,254 subjects from 6 global collaborators. The sample metadata nearly always contained a de-identified subject ID, COVID-19 status, age in years and sex. HLA class I and class II types, where available, came from metadata supplied by the sample provider rather than from assay-based typing.

Paper-wide results and their limitations: The amount of clinical and demographic metadata varied by source and participant and was provided uncurated.

Relative to germline, V is 5 bases shorter and J is 1 base shorter, with 15 bases between their ends. According to the germline V gene (reference sequence), CDR1 reads SSHAT and CDR2 reads FNYEAQ. The CDR3 covers 16 residues, taking in both the cysteine and the phenylalanine. Only the CDR3 part of the read is kept: 48 bases, read in frame from the first base. This sequence uses TRBV7-7 and TRBJ1-3, and TRBD1 may be the D gene, going by 6 matching bases. The sample was peripheral blood. The TCR was taken from a man between 65 and 85 years old with active or convalescent COVID-19. CDR3 reads: CASSPGESRSGNTIYF. The nucleotide sequence is TGTGCCAGCAGCCCAGGGGAAAGTAGATCTGGAAACACCATATATTTT. The CDR3 plus the reference TRBV7-7 and TRBJ1-3 genes for the other parts give the full variable domain: GAGVSQSPRYKVTKRGQDVTLRCDPISSHATLYWYQQALGQGPEFLTYFNYEAQPDKSGLPSDRFSAERPEGSISTLTIQRTEQRDSAMYRCASSPGESRSGNTIYFGEGSWLTVV.